These T cell receptor beta chains were read from a single sample in a study of tumor-infiltrating lymphocytes in oesophageal squamous cell carcinoma. TCRdb re-analysed the PCR reads in MiXCR, keeping a single row per CDR3 protein. The profile covers 14,000 or so distinct CDR3 sequences, with around 50% appearing a single time and 16% taken by the ten largest. The sequencing input was esophageal tumor tissue. The receptors were sampled from a male donor with esophageal squamous cell carcinoma. CDR3s include the opening cysteine and the closing phenylalanine or tryptophan. Each record gives: J gene, D gene, clone size, V gene, CDR3 DNA, CDR3 protein. A D gene is named only where the DNA matches it firmly. Expanded clones are given a class, and other clones once, few, many or no size at all.

>TRBJ2-7|NA|NA|TRBV7-6
TGTGCCAGCAGCTTAGTCCCGAGTAGCTCCGAGCAGTACTTC
CASSLVPSSSEQYF
>TRBJ2-1|TRBD2|NA|TRBV7-4
TGTGCCAGCAGCCACCCTACTAGCGGGAGAAATGAGCAGTTCTTC
CASSHPTSGRNEQFF
>TRBJ2-5|TRBD1|NA|TRBV11-2
TGTGCCAGCAGCTTGGGACAGCAAGAGACCCAGTACTTC
CASSLGQQETQYF
>TRBJ2-7|TRBD2|NA|TRBV11-1
TGTGCCAGCAGCTGGATAGGGACTAACAACGAGCAGTACTTC
CASSWIGTNNEQYF
>TRBJ1-5|TRBD1|NA|TRBV7-9
TGTGCCAGCAGCTTAGCCTCCGGGACAGGGCGATTAGCAGAGCAGCCCCAGCATTTT
CASSLASGTGRLAEQPQHF
>TRBJ1-1|NA|many|TRBV19
TGTGCCAGTAGTCCGATAGGAGCTAACACTGAAGCTTTCTTT
CASSPIGANTEAFF
>TRBJ2-1|TRBD1|NA|TRBV7-2
TGTGCCAGCAGCCCCGTCCCGGGACAGGGTTGGGCATACAATGAGCAGTTCTTC
CASSPVPGQGWAYNEQFF
>TRBJ2-3|NA|NA|TRBV7-4
TGTGCCAGCAGCTTGGGGTCTGCAGCAGATACGCAGTATTTT
CASSLGSAADTQYF
>TRBJ2-3|TRBD2|many|TRBV5-4
TGCGCCAGCAGCCTCGGACTAGCAGACTTAACAGATACGCAGTATTTT
CASSLGLADLTDTQYF
>TRBJ2-1|TRBD2|NA|TRBV7-3
TGTGCCAGGAACGGGGGGGATAACTACAATGAGCAGTTCTTC
CARNGGDNYNEQFF
>TRBJ1-2|TRBD1|many|TRBV12-3/TRBV12-4
TGTGCCAGCAGCTTTAACAGGGGGGGCTATGGCTACACCTTC
CASSFNRGGYGYTF
>TRBJ2-1|NA|many|TRBV19
TGTGCCAGTAATTCAGGTCCTTACAATGAGCAGTTCTTC
CASNSGPYNEQFF
>TRBJ1-2|NA|NA|TRBV30
TGTGCCTGGGACGGATTATTGGGGGACTATGGCTACACCTTC
CAWDGLLGDYGYTF
>TRBJ2-3|NA|NA|TRBV7-2
TGTGCCAGCACAGGCAGGCGGGGTCGCACAGATACGCAGTATTTT
CASTGRRGRTDTQYF
>TRBJ1-1|NA|many|TRBV6-6
TGTGCCAGCAGTTACTCGCAGAGGAACACTGAAGCTTTCTTT
CASSYSQRNTEAFF
>TRBJ2-1|NA|medium-sized|TRBV6-6
TGTGCCAGCAGTTACGGGGGGACCTACAATGAGCAGTTCTTC
CASSYGGTYNEQFF
>TRBJ2-1|TRBD1|NA|TRBV24-1
TGTGCCACCAGCCGGGACAGGGGGCGAAATGAGCAGTTCTTC
CATSRDRGRNEQFF
>TRBJ1-5|TRBD1|NA|TRBV27
TGTGCCAGCAGTTCCCCGGGACAGGGAATCAATCAGCCCCAGCATTTT
CASSSPGQGINQPQHF
>TRBJ2-4|NA|NA|TRBV6-1
TGTGCCAGCAGTTCAGGTTATTCACCCCTCCACTTC
CASSSGYSPLHF
>TRBJ2-1|TRBD1|few|TRBV7-2
TGTGCCAGCAGCTTAACGAGGGGGCCCCTTCGGGAGCAGTTCTTC
CASSLTRGPLREQFF
>TRBJ2-5|NA|few|TRBV20-1
TGCAGTGCTCCAGGGGCGGGAGCGCTTAGGGAGCAGTACTTC
CSAPGAGALREQYF
>TRBJ2-5|TRBD1|NA|TRBV12-3/TRBV12-4
TGTGCCAGCAGTTTGTGGGACAGGGAAGAGACCCAGTACTTC
CASSLWDREETQYF
>TRBJ2-4|TRBD1|many|TRBV18
TGTGCCAGCTCACCACAGGACAGGGGGGTTCAGTACTTC
CASSPQDRGVQYF
>TRBJ2-7|NA|NA|TRBV6-1
TGTGCCAGCAGTGGCCCGAATCGTGGGACCTACGAGCAGTACTTC
CASSGPNRGTYEQYF
>TRBJ1-1|NA|many|TRBV6-1
TGTGCCAGCAGTCCCGGGGAGGTGAACACTGAAGCTTTCTTT
CASSPGEVNTEAFF
>TRBJ2-3|NA|NA|TRBV7-5
NA
CISVPERDRGRTDTQYF
>TRBJ2-3|TRBD1|many|TRBV19
TGTGCCAGTAGTGGACAGGCTACTACAGATACGCAGTATTTT
CASSGQATTDTQYF
>TRBJ2-1|NA|NA|TRBV5-1
TGCGCCAGCAGCGAAGAGGTCCGAGAGCAGTTCTTC
CASSEEVREQFF
>TRBJ2-3|TRBD2|few|TRBV6-1
TGTGCCAGCAGTCCCCGACTAGCGGGAGGCACAGATACGCAGTATTTT
CASSPRLAGGTDTQYF
>TRBJ1-2|NA|NA|TRBV18
TGTGCCAGCTCACCCGACCGGACGGCAGACTATGGCTACACCTTC
CASSPDRTADYGYTF
>TRBJ2-3|NA|medium-sized|TRBV12-3/TRBV12-4
TGTGCCAGCAGCCTCCCGGAGGGGACAGTCACAGATACGCAGTATTTT
CASSLPEGTVTDTQYF
>TRBJ2-7|NA|many|TRBV28
TGTGCCAGCACCCGGGGGCACAGGTTCTACGAGCAGTACTTC
CASTRGHRFYEQYF
>TRBJ2-7|NA|NA|TRBV7-9
TGTGCCAGCAGCTCTACGCTCAAACGGGACTTATACGAGCAGTACTTC
CASSSTLKRDLYEQYF
>TRBJ2-5|NA|once|TRBV7-8
TGTGCCAGCAGCACCCGCTCAACTATACGGGCGACCCAGTACTTC
CASSTRSTIRATQYF
>TRBJ2-5|TRBD2|once|TRBV7-9
TGTGCCAGCAGCAAGACTAGCGGGGGGCCCTGGACCCAGTACTTC
CASSKTSGGPWTQYF
>TRBJ2-3|TRBD1|medium-sized|TRBV7-9
TGTGCCAGCAGCTCCCCTCGTGGACAGGGGGCTGGAGATACGCAGTATTTT
CASSSPRGQGAGDTQYF
>TRBJ1-2|TRBD1|NA|TRBV7-9
TGTGCCAGCAGCTCACATAGACCCGGACAGGGCAGGAATGGCTACACCTTC
CASSSHRPGQGRNGYTF
>TRBJ2-7|NA|NA|TRBV10-3
TGTGCCATCAGTGAAAGGGCAGCCATACTATCCTACGAGCAGTACTTC
CAISERAAILSYEQYF
>TRBJ2-2|NA|many|TRBV6-5
TGTGCCAGCAGTTACGATCGGGGCCACGGGGAGCTGTTTTTT
CASSYDRGHGELFF
>TRBJ2-5|NA|NA|TRBV12-3/TRBV12-4
TGTGCCAGCTCCCCCTCCTACAATGAGCAGTACTTC
CASSPSYNEQYF
>TRBJ2-5|TRBD1|many|TRBV4-1
TGCGCCAGCAGCCAAGGTATTAGGGACAGGGGGCGAGAGACCCAGTACTTC
CASSQGIRDRGRETQYF
>TRBJ2-6|TRBD1|many|TRBV7-9
TGTGCCAGCAGCGGAGAACGGGACAGGGTCTCTGGGGCCAACGTCCTGACTTTC
CASSGERDRVSGANVLTF
>TRBJ2-6|TRBD1|NA|TRBV7-2
TGTGCCAGCAGCCCCCGACAGGGGGCCGGTTCACCCCTCCACTTC
CASSPRQGAGSPLHF
>TRBJ1-1|NA|NA|TRBV12-3/TRBV12-4
TGTGCCAGCAGTAAGCACACTGAAGCTTTCTTT
CASSKHTEAFF
>TRBJ2-2|TRBD1|NA|TRBV6-2/TRBV6-3
TGTGCCAGCAGTTGGGACAGCCCGAACACCGGGGAGCTGTTTTTT
CASSWDSPNTGELFF
>TRBJ2-7|TRBD2|many|TRBV6-6
TGTGCCAGCAGTTACGGTCTAGCGGGACCCTACGAGCAGTACTTC
CASSYGLAGPYEQYF
>TRBJ2-5|TRBD1|once|TRBV5-5
TGTGCCAGCAGCTTAAGTAGGGACAGGGATTTGGAGACCCAGTACTTC
CASSLSRDRDLETQYF
>TRBJ1-1|NA|NA|TRBV7-2
TGTGCCAGCAGCTTATTAGTTGGTCCGGGGAACACTGAAGCTTTCTTT
CASSLLVGPGNTEAFF
>TRBJ2-6|NA|NA|TRBV6-2/TRBV6-3
NA
CASSRHVGRELWLHLRF
>TRBJ2-6|NA|medium-sized|TRBV7-3
TGTGCCAGCAGCTCTTCCCCTGGGGCCAACGTCCTGACTTTC
CASSSSPGANVLTF
>TRBJ2-7|NA|medium-sized|TRBV6-1
TGTGCTCTCCGTTCAGCGGGCACGTCCTACGAGCAGTACTTC
CALRSAGTSYEQYF
>TRBJ1-1|NA|many|TRBV5-4
TGTGCCAGCAGCTTTGGGGCCGGGACCTCGAACACTGAAGCTTTCTTT
CASSFGAGTSNTEAFF
>TRBJ2-1|TRBD2|NA|TRBV7-2
TGTGCCAGCAGCCTGGAGGGACTAGGAGTCAATGAGCAGTTCTTC
CASSLEGLGVNEQFF
>TRBJ2-6|NA|NA|TRBV7-6
TGTGCCAGCAGTTATATTAATATTTTCGGGACTGGGGCCAACGTCCTGACTTTC
CASSYINIFGTGANVLTF
>TRBJ2-5|TRBD1|NA|TRBV11-2
TGTGCCAGCAGCCAAGTGGGGGACAGGAATTTCTTCCAGACCCGGTACTTC
CASSQVGDRNFFQTRYF